This entry lists 10 T cell receptor beta chains sequenced from one sample in a study of T cell responses to AZD1222 COVID-19 vaccine. Produced via immunoSEQ multiplex PCR; TCRdb's table is partial and in-frame only. The profile shows approximately 88,000 clones, around four fifths of them singletons. The source material was peripheral blood, sampled on day 0 of AZD1222 vaccination. These TCRs come from an adult in good health.

The rearrangement joins TRBV9 to TRBJ2-2; 8 bases match TRBD1. This CDR3 is built from 16 residues. Germline CDR1 and CDR2: SGDLS and YYNGEE. V trimming: 4 bases; J trimming: 4 bases; junction bases outside the gene matches: 9. In DNA form, the CDR3 reads TGTGCCAGCAGCCCGCAGACAGGGGCAAGCACCGGGGAGCTGTTTTTT. Its translation is CASSPQTGASTGELFF.

This clone has only a few counts. The DNA for the CDR3 is TGTGCCAGCAGCTTCACGACAGGGGAGATTGCCGGGGAGCTGTTTTTT. Amino acid sequence: CASSFTTGEIAGELFF. J is TRBJ2-2 and V is TRBV7-9, with 8 bases aligning to TRBD1. The CDR3 has 16 amino acids. Germline assignment: CDR1 SEHNR and CDR2 FQNEAQ (reference sequence). Losses at the gene ends were 3 bases for V and 6 bases for J; bases not matched to a gene: 9.

Note on this clone: Germline and junction disagree at one end, which may indicate a read error. The chain is built from TRBV20-1 and TRBJ2-3, with D unclear. The CDR3 totals 10 residues. The V gene's germline CDR1 is DFQATT and CDR2 SNEGSKA (reference sequence). The CDR3 protein is CSASRDTQYF. CDR3 bases: TGCAGTGCTAGCAGAGATACGCAGTATTTT.

V is TRBV5-1 and J is TRBJ2-3; 9 positions match TRBD1. With 7 bases clipped from V and 6 bases from J, the junction kept 9 bases outside the gene matches. CDR1 is SGHRS and CDR2 is YFSETQ in the germline V gene. The length of the CDR3 is 14 residues. In DNA, the CDR3 is TGCGCCAGCTCGGGACAGGGAAATTACGATACGCAGTATTTT. The encoded protein is CASSGQGNYDTQYF.

This chain connects TRBV10-3 to TRBJ2-7; TRBD2 matches 7 bases. V trimming: 5 bases; J trimming: 0 bases; junction bases outside the gene matches: 4. Per the germline V gene, CDR1 is ENHRY and CDR2 is SYGVKD. The CDR3 loop spans 14 amino acids. As DNA, the CDR3 is TGTGCCATCAGTACGGGAGGCACCTCCTACGAGCAGTACTTC. Its protein product is CAISTGGTSYEQYF.

The chain uses TRBV19 and TRBJ2-1, with 9 bases identical to TRBD2. CDR1 and CDR2 (germline): LNHDA, SQIVND (reference sequence). V was clipped by 6 bases and J by 4 bases; unmatched bases: 16. This CDR3 is built from 18 residues. Here the CDR3 DNA reads TGTGCCAGTAGAGGGAGGGGGCGGCAAGCGGGAGGTTACAATGAGCAGTTCTTC. Protein sequence: CASRGRGRQAGGYNEQFF.

As DNA, the CDR3 is TGCGCCAGCAGTCTCGTGACTCGCTCCTACAATGAGCAGTTCTTC. Translation gives CASSLVTRSYNEQFF. This sequence joins TRBV23-1 and TRBJ2-1; no clear D gene. TRBV23-1 is known as an ORF, though its function is uncertain. This CDR3 has 15 residues. Trimming removed 4 bases from V and 0 bases from J, with 10 bases in between.

V is TRBV24-1 and J is TRBJ1-1; D may be TRBD1 (6 bases). V was trimmed by 5 bases and J by 3 bases, leaving 12 bases between them. Germline V gene lookup returns CDR1 KGHDR and CDR2 SFDVKD. This CDR3 is 14 amino acids long. As DNA, the CDR3 is TGTGCCACCAGTGCCGGACAGTACGACACTGAAGCTTTCTTT. Protein sequence: CATSAGQYDTEAFF.

A single count supports this clone. The chain is built from TRBV6-5 and TRBJ2-1; no definite D call. Germline V CDR1 and CDR2: MNHEY, SVGAGI. The CDR3 length is 15 residues. The V end lost 6 bases, the J end lost 7 bases, and 19 bases lay between the germline ends. CDR3 residues: CASSLRFLLRNEQFF. In nucleotides, the CDR3 is TGTGCCAGCAGCTTGAGATTCCTCCTAAGGAATGAGCAGTTCTTC.

The CDR3 loop reads CATSRDGPGLAGDSTDTQYF. The CDR3 nucleotides are TGTGCCACCAGCAGAGATGGTCCGGGACTAGCGGGAGATAGCACAGATACGCAGTATTTT. V and J are TRBV15 and TRBJ2-3, with 14 bases that match TRBD2. Germline V gene data show CDR1 as LNHNV and CDR2 as YYDKDF (reference sequence). V was clipped by 0 bases and J by 0 bases; unmatched bases: 8. This CDR3 is 20 amino acids long.